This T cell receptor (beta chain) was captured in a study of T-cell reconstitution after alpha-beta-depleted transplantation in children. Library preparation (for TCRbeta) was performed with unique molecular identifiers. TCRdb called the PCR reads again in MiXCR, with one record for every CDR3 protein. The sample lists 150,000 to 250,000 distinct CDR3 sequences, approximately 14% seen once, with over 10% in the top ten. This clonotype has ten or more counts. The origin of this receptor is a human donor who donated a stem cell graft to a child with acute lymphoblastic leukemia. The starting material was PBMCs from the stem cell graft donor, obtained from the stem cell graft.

Here the CDR3 reads CASSPAQNTGELFF. CDR3 nucleotide sequence: TGCGCCAGCAGCCCGGCCCAGAACACCGGGGAGCTGTTTTTT. The chain has TRBV4-1 and TRBJ2-2; D is unclear. This CDR3 has 14 amino acids. CDR1 and CDR2 (germline): MGHRA, YSYEKL. The germline V and J ends were trimmed by 4 bases and 1 base, with 7 bases remaining between them.